A single sample gave rise to the 25 T cell receptor beta chains below, sequenced in a study of technical replicates of blood from a handful of donors. Sequencing used immunoSEQ multiplex PCR; TCRdb keeps in-frame clones, though not all of them. The table has about 97,000 clones, approximately 96% seen once; the top ten hold about 0.39%. The sequenced material came from T cells isolated from PBMCs. Receptors were obtained from a human donor in good health.

V is TRBV2 and J is TRBJ2-7; 7 bases are a match to TRBD1. The trim removed 8 bases at V and 3 bases at J, leaving 7 bases unmatched. This CDR3 is 13 amino acids long. Germline values: CDR1 SNHLY, CDR2 FYNNEI. The CDR3 region is CASLFDRDYEQYF. CDR3 nucleotide sequence: TGTGCCAGCCTTTTCGACAGGGACTACGAGCAGTACTTC.

This rearrangement joins TRBV9 to TRBJ1-2; D gene unclear. Trimming removed 3 bases at V and 7 bases at J, with 16 bases between. Germline CDR1 SGDLS, CDR2 YYNGEE. There are 14 residues in the CDR3. The CDR3 region is CASSGVRDLRGYTF. CDR3 in DNA: TGTGCCAGCAGCGGGGTACGGGATTTGCGTGGCTACACCTTC.

The chain couples TRBV5-6 to TRBJ1-2; TRBD1 aligns across 10 bases. CDR1 and CDR2 from the germline V gene are SGHDT and YYEEEE. The CDR3 runs to 16 residues. V dropped 2 bases and J dropped 3; count of bases not matched to a gene: 7. CDR3 coding DNA: TGTGCCAGCAGCTTAGCTCGGGACAGGGGTTACTATGGCTACACCTTC. Protein sequence: CASSLARDRGYYGYTF.

The V call is TRBV2, the J call TRBJ2-7; TRBD2 aligns across 9 bases. There are 15 residues in the CDR3. Germline V gives CDR1 SNHLY, CDR2 FYNNEI. V dropped 3 bases and J dropped 3; count of bases not matched to a gene: 6. The CDR3, as DNA: TGTGCCAGCAGTGAGGGACTAGCTGAAGTCTACGAGCAGTACTTC. This codes for CASSEGLAEVYEQYF.

The rearrangement joins TRBV7-9 to TRBJ1-2; D is unclear. CDR1 and CDR2 from the germline V gene are SEHNR and FQNEAQ (reference sequence). Trimming pared 1 base from V and 8 bases from J, leaving 11 bases between. The CDR3 spans 13 residues. The CDR3 reads CASSLDKFFGYTF. CDR3 coding DNA: TGTGCCAGCAGCTTAGACAAGTTCTTCGGCTACACCTTC.

Details on this clone: The same CDR3 is also encoded by other DNA sequences in this sample. The chain couples TRBV5-6 to TRBJ1-1; 7 bases fit TRBD1. Trimming removed 4 bases from V and 3 bases from J; junction bases left unmatched: 3. This CDR3 contains 13 residues. CDR1 is SGHDT and CDR2 is YYEEEE in the germline V gene. The CDR3 DNA reads as TGTGCCAGCAGCCAAGACAGGGACACTGAAGCTTTCTTT. Translating gives CASSQDRDTEAFF.

CDR3 protein: CASSLYWDTGNTIYF. CDR3 sequence (DNA): TGTGCCAGCAGTTTATATTGGGACACGGGAAACACCATATATTTT. The chain couples TRBV27 to TRBJ1-3, with D possibly TRBD1 on 6 matching bases. Trimming pared 1 base from V and 4 bases from J, leaving 11 bases between. The CDR3 sequence is 15 residues long. The V gene's germline CDR1 is MNHEY and CDR2 SMNVEV (reference sequence).

The chain recombines TRBV29-1 with TRBJ1-2; D gene unclear. V gave up 4 bases and J gave up 3 bases, with 12 bases separating them. Germline values: CDR1 SQVTM, CDR2 ANQGSEA. CDR3 size: 13 residues. The CDR3 loop is CSVGPGEDYGYTF. The DNA of the CDR3 is TGCAGCGTTGGTCCCGGCGAGGACTATGGCTACACCTTC.

A single count supports this clone. The chain uses TRBV15 and TRBJ2-7; D not certain. With 0 bases removed from V and 2 bases from J, the gap between germline ends came to 11 bases. CDR3 length: 15 amino acids. In germline, CDR1 is LNHNV, CDR2 YYDKDF (reference sequence). CDR3 region: CATSRDQVATYEQYF. The CDR3, as DNA: TGTGCCACCAGCAGAGATCAGGTCGCAACCTACGAGCAGTACTTC.

The chain uses TRBV6-5 and TRBJ1-1; tentative D call: TRBD1 (6 bases). This CDR3 has 14 residues. V lost 5 bases to trimming and J lost 0 bases, with 10 bases between them. Germline V gene lookup returns CDR1 MNHEY and CDR2 SVGAGI. CDR3 nucleotides: TGTGCCAGCAGTCACAGGGACATGAACACTGAAGCTTTCTTT. Translated: CASSHRDMNTEAFF.

This chain links TRBV5-1 with TRBJ2-7; 7 nucleotides agree with TRBD1. CDR1 and CDR2 (germline): SGHRS, YFSETQ. Trimming removed 0 bases from V and 0 bases from J; junction bases left unmatched: 3. This CDR3 contains 15 residues. As DNA, the CDR3 is TGCGCCAGCAGCTTGGGACAGGGCGGCTCCTACGAGCAGTACTTC. Translating gives CASSLGQGGSYEQYF.

The chain is built from TRBV11-3 and TRBJ2-3, with a tentative D call TRBD1 (6 bases). Trimming pared 2 bases from V and 8 bases from J, leaving 8 bases between. CDR1 is SGHNT and CDR2 is YENEEA in the germline V gene. The CDR3 consists of 12 residues. CDR3 sequence reads: CASSLLGGTQYF. DNA of the CDR3: TGTGCCAGCAGCTTACTAGGGGGTACGCAGTATTTT. Looking up the rest from reference TRBV11-3 and TRBJ2-3 gives the full variable domain: EAGVVQSPRYKIIEKKQPVAFWCNPISGHNTLYWYLQNLGQGPELLIRYENEEAVDDSQLPKDRFSAERLKGVDSTLKIQPAELGDSAVYLCASSLLGGTQYFGPGTRLTVL.

The chain couples TRBV28 to TRBJ2-7; the D gene is possibly TRBD2 (5 bases). Germline V gives CDR1 MDHEN, CDR2 SYDVKM. With 5 bases removed from V and 2 bases from J, the gap between germline ends came to 7 bases. CDR3 length: 12 amino acids. CDR3 region: CASSRLPYEQYF. CDR3 DNA: TGTGCCAGCAGTCGACTACCCTACGAGCAGTACTTC. Drawing the rest from reference TRBV28 and TRBJ2-7, the complete variable domain is DVKVTQSSRYLVKRTGEKVFLECVQDMDHENMFWYRQDPGLGLRLIYFSYDVKMKEKGDIPEGYSVSREKKERFSLILESASTNQTSMYLCASSRLPYEQYFGPGTRLTVT.

This chain joins TRBV2 and TRBJ2-1, with 9 bases identical to TRBD2. The CDR3 has 13 amino acids. The germline V gene encodes CDR1 SNHLY and CDR2 FYNNEI. With V trimmed by 5 bases and J by 9 bases, 5 bases remained unmatched. The CDR3 DNA is TGTGCCAGCAGTTCGGGACTAGCTCGTGAGCAGTTCTTC. Translating gives CASSSGLAREQFF.

For this clone: One junction end does not reproduce the germline sequence, and a read error may be involved. V and J are TRBV5-1 and TRBJ1-1; tentative D call: TRBD1 (6 bases). This CDR3 comprises 17 residues. Germline V lookup: CDR1 SGHRS, CDR2 YFSETQ. CDR3 DNA sequence: TGCGCCGGCAGCCGGAGCCCCACAGGGCCTATGAACACTGAAGCTTTCTTT. This encodes CAGSRSPTGPMNTEAFF.

This clone was seen just once. The V and J genes are TRBV6-5 and TRBJ2-1; weak D call: TRBD2 (6 bases). CDR3 size: 14 residues. The V gene's germline CDR1 is MNHEY and CDR2 SVGAGI. The V and J ends lost 4 bases and 3 bases respectively, with 10 bases between them. The CDR3 nucleotides read TGTGCCAGCAGTTCGGACTACCACTACAATGAGCAGTTCTTC. Encoded protein: CASSSDYHYNEQFF.

The gene calls are TRBV7-2 and TRBJ1-5; no reliable D call. The CDR3 extends over 17 amino acids. The germline CDR1 and CDR2 sequences are SGHTA and FQGNSA. V gave up 2 bases and J gave up 0 bases, with 14 bases separating them. The CDR3 nucleotides read TGTGCCAGCAGCTTAAATTGGCAATTATATAGCAATCAGCCCCAGCATTTT. Translation: CASSLNWQLYSNQPQHF. The variable domain in full, with the rest retrieved from reference TRBV7-2 and TRBJ1-5, is GAGVSQSPSNKVTEKGKDVELRCDPISGHTALYWYRQSLGQGLEFLIYFQGNSAPDKSGLPSDRFSAERTGGSVSTLTIQRTQQEDSAVYLCASSLNWQLYSNQPQHFGDGTRLSIL.

V usage is TRBV7-9 and J usage is TRBJ1-1; no firm D call. Trimming removed 1 base at V and 5 bases at J, with 8 bases between. The CDR3 has 13 residues. Germline CDR1 SEHNR, CDR2 FQNEAQ (reference sequence). The CDR3 sequence: CASSLVYGTEAFF. The CDR3 nucleotides are TGTGCCAGCAGCTTAGTGTACGGGACTGAAGCTTTCTTT.

This clone was recorded only once. The chain joins TRBV28 to TRBJ2-2; 12 nucleotides align to TRBD1. Germline CDR1 reads MDHEN; CDR2 reads SYDVKM. The CDR3 totals 17 residues. The trim removed 2 bases at V and 6 bases at J, leaving 7 bases unmatched. The CDR3 protein is CASSLVPGQGAAGELFF. Written as DNA, the CDR3 is TGTGCCAGCAGTTTAGTACCGGGACAGGGGGCAGCCGGGGAGCTGTTTTTT.

The chain combines TRBV29-1 with TRBJ2-5, with a possible D match to TRBD1 (6 bases). Trimming took 4 bases from V and 4 from J, leaving 7 bases between them. This CDR3 spans 11 amino acids. The V gene's germline CDR1 is SQVTM and CDR2 ANQGSEA. CDR3 protein: CSVADRETQYF. The CDR3 DNA reads as TGCAGCGTTGCGGACAGAGAGACCCAGTACTTC.

This clone has only one observation. The chain has TRBV4-1 and TRBJ1-2; no firm D call. V lost 1 base to trimming and J lost 4 bases, with 13 bases between them. This CDR3 has 15 residues. The V gene's germline CDR1 is MGHRA and CDR2 YSYEKL. The CDR3 nucleotides are TGCGCCAGCAGCCAAGGGCGGGAAGTCCGCTATGGCTACACCTTC. The encoded protein is CASSQGREVRYGYTF.

The chain uses TRBV30 and TRBJ1-4; no definite D call. CDR3 length: 13 amino acids. Germline V CDR1 and CDR2: GTSNPN, SVGIG (reference sequence). Trimming cost V 3 bases and J 6 bases, with 11 bases left between them. CDR3 sequence (DNA): TGTGCCTGGAGCCCCCTACGGGATGAAAAACTGTTTTTT. This codes for CAWSPLRDEKLFF.

The chain employs TRBV10-3 and TRBJ1-2, with 7 bases fitting TRBD1. Trimming removed 0 bases from V and 10 bases from J; junction bases left unmatched: 5. CDR1 is ENHRY and CDR2 is SYGVKD in the germline V gene. The CDR3 has 13 residues. In nucleotides, the CDR3 is TGTGCCATCAGTGAGTCGGGACAGTACTTCTACACCTTC. Its translation: CAISESGQYFYTF.

This chain connects TRBV29-1 to TRBJ2-1, with a tentative D call TRBD1 (5 bases). V lost 4 bases and J lost 5, with 12 bases in between. The germline V gene encodes CDR1 SQVTM and CDR2 ANQGSEA. The CDR3 has 13 residues. CDR3 nucleotide sequence: TGCAGCGTTGGAAACGGACATGACAATGAGCAGTTCTTC. This codes for CSVGNGHDNEQFF.

This chain uses TRBV6-4 with TRBJ2-1; 9 nucleotides agree with TRBD2. CDR3 length: 15 residues. Germline assignment: CDR1 MRHNA and CDR2 SNTAGT. Trimming cost V 6 bases and J 9 bases; bases outside gene matches: 12. This CDR3 is CASSSIAGDFSEQFF. The CDR3 coding sequence is TGTGCCAGCAGCTCTATAGCGGGAGACTTCAGTGAGCAGTTCTTC.